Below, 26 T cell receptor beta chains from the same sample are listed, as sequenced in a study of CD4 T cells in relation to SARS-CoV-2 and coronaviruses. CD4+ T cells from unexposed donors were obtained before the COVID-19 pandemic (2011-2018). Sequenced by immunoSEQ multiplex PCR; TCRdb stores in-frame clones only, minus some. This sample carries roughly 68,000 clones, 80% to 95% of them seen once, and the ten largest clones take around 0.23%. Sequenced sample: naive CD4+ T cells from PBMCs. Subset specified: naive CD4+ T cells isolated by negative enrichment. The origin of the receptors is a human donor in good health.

The chain's CDR3 is CASSLGQRAYEQYF. The CDR3 DNA sequence: TGCGCCAGCAGCCTGGGACAGAGGGCCTACGAGCAGTACTTC. This chain uses TRBV5-1 with TRBJ2-7, with 7 bases that match TRBD1. This CDR3 contains 14 residues. V shed 4 bases, J shed 2 bases, and the junction held 6 bases outside the gene matches. Germline-derived CDR1 and CDR2 are SGHRS and YFSETQ. The whole variable domain, filled in from reference TRBV5-1 and TRBJ2-7, reads KAGVTQTPRYLIKTRGQQVTLSCSPISGHRSVSWYQQTPGQGLQFLFEYFSETQRNKGNFPGRFSGRQFSNSRSEMNVSTLELGDSALYLCASSLGQRAYEQYFGPGTRLTVT.

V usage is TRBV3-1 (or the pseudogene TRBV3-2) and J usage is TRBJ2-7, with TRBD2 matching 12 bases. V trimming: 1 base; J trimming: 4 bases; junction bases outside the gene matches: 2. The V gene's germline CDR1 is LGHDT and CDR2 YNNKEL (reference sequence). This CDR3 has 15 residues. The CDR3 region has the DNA TGTGCCAGCAGCCAAGCTAGCGGGGGGGAATACGAGCAGTACTTC. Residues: CASSQASGGEYEQYF.

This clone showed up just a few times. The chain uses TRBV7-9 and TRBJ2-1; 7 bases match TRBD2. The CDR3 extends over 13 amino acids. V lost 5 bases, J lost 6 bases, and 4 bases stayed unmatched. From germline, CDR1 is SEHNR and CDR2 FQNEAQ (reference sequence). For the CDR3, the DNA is TGTGCCAGCAGCCTGGGGGGGGGCAATGAGCAGTTCTTC. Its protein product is CASSLGGGNEQFF.

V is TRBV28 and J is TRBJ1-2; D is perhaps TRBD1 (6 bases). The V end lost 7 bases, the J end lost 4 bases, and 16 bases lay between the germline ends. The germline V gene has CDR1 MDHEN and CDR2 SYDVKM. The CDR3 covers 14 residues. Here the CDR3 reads CASTLGGQGYGYTF. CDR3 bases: TGTGCCAGCACCCTGGGGGGGCAAGGCTATGGCTACACCTTC.

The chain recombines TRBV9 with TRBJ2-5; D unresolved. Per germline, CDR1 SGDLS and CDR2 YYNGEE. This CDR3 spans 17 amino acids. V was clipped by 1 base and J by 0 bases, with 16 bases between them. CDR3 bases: TGTGCCAGCAGCGTATATCACGGCGCGGCGTACCAAGAGACCCAGTACTTC. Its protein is CASSVYHGAAYQETQYF. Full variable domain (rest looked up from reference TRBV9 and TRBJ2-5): DSGVTQTPKHLITATGQRVTLRCSPRSGDLSVYWYQQSLDQGLQFLIQYYNGEERAKGNILERFSAQQFPDLHSELNLSSLELGDSALYFCASSVYHGAAYQETQYFGPGTRLLVL.

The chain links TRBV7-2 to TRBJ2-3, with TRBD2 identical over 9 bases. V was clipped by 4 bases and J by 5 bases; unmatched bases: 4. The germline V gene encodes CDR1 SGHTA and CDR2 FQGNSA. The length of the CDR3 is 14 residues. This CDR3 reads CASSSLAGVDTQYF. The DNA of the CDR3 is TGTGCCAGCAGCTCCTTAGCGGGGGTAGATACGCAGTATTTT.

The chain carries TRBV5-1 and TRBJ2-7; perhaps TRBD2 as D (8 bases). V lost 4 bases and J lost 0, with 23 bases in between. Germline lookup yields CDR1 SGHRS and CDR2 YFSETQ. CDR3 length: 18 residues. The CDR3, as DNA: TGCGCCAGCAGCCAATCGGGAGGGACAGTGTGGTTCTCCTACGAGCAGTACTTC. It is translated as CASSQSGGTVWFSYEQYF. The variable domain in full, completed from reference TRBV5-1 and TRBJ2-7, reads KAGVTQTPRYLIKTRGQQVTLSCSPISGHRSVSWYQQTPGQGLQFLFEYFSETQRNKGNFPGRFSGRQFSNSRSEMNVSTLELGDSALYLCASSQSGGTVWFSYEQYFGPGTRLTVT.

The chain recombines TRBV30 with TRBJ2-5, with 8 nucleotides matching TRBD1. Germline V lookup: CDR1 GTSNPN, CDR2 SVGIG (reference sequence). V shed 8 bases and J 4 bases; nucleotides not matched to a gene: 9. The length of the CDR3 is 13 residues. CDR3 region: CATSTGGGETQYF. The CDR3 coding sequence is TGTGCCACCTCAACAGGGGGAGGAGAGACCCAGTACTTC.

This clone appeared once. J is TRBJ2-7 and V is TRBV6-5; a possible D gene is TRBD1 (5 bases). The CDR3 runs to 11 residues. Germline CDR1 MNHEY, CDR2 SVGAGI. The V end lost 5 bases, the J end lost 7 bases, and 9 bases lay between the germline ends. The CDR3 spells CASSTREEQYF. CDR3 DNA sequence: TGTGCCAGCAGTACCAGGGAAGAGCAGTACTTC.

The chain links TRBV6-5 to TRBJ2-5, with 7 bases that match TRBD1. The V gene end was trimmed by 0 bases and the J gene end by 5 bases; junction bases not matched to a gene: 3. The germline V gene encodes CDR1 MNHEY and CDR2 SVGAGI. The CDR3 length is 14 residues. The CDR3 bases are TGTGCCAGCAGTTACTCGGGACAGCTCGAGACCCAGTACTTC. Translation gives CASSYSGQLETQYF.

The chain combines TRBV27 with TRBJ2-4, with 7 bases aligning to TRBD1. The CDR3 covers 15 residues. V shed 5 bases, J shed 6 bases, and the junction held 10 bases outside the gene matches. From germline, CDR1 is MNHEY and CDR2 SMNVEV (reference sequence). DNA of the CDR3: TGTGCCAGCAGTCCGACCCCGACAGGGTTAAACATTCAGTACTTC. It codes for CASSPTPTGLNIQYF.

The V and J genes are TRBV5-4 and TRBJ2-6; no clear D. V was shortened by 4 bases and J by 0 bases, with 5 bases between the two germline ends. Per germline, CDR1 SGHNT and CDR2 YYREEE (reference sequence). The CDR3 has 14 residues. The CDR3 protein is CASSASSGANVLTF. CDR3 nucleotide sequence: TGTGCCAGCAGCGCAAGCTCTGGGGCCAACGTCCTGACTTTC.

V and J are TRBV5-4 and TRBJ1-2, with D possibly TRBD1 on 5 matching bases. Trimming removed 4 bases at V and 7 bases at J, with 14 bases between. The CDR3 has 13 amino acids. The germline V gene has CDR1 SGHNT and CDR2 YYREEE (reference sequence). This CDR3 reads CASSVPGTGGYTF. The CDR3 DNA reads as TGTGCCAGCAGCGTACCAGGGACCGGTGGCTACACCTTC.

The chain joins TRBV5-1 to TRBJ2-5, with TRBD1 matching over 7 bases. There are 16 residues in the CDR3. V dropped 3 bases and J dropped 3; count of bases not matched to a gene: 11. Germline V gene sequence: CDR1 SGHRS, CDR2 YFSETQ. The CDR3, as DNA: TGCGCCAGCAGCTCAACCCCGGGACAGATTAAAGAGACCCAGTACTTC. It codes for CASSSTPGQIKETQYF.

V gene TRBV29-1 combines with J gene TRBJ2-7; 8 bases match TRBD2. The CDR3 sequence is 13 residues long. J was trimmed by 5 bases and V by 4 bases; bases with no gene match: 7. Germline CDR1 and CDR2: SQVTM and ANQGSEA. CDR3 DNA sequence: TGCAGCGTTGGGACCGGGACTAGGGACGAGCAGTACTTC. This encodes CSVGTGTRDEQYF.

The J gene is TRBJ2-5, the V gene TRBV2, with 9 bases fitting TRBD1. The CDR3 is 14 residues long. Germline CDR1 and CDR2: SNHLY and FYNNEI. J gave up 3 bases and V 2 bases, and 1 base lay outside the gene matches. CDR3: CASSERTGEETQYF. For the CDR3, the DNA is TGTGCCAGCAGTGAAAGGACAGGGGAAGAGACCCAGTACTTC.

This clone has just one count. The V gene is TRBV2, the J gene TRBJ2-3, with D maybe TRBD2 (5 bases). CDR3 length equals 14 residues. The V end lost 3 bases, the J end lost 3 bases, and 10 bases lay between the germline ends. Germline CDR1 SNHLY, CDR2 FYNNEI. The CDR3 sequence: CASSEEVLTDTQYF. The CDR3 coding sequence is TGTGCCAGCAGTGAGGAGGTCCTTACAGATACGCAGTATTTT.

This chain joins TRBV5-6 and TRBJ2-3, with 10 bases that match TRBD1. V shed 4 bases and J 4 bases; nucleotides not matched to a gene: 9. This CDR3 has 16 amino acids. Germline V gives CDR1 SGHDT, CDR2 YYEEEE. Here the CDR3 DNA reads TGTGCCAGCAGCGCGTGGGGACAGGGGATGGCAGATACGCAGTATTTT. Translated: CASSAWGQGMADTQYF.

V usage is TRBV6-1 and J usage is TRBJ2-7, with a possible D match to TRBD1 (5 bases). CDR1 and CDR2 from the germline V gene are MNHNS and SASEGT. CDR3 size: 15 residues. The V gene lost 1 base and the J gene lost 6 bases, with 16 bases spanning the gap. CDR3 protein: CASSEVGLGSGEQYF. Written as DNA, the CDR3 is TGTGCCAGCAGTGAAGTGGGGCTCGGGTCCGGCGAGCAGTACTTC.

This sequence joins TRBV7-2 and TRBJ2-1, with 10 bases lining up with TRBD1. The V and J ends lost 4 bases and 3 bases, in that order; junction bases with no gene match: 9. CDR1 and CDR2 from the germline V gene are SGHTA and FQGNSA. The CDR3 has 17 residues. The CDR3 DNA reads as TGTGCCAGCAGCTCCGGGGACAGGGGTCGGAGCTACAATGAGCAGTTCTTC. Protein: CASSSGDRGRSYNEQFF.

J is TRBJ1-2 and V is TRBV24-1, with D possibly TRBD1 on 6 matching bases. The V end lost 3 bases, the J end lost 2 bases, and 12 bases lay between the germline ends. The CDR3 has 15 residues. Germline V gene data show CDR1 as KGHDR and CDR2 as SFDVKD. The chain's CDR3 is CATSDTETGNYGYTF. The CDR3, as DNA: TGTGCCACCAGTGATACCGAAACAGGGAACTATGGCTACACCTTC.

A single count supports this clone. The CDR3 nucleotides are TGTGCCAGCAGCTCCGGGACAACGTCCCTCTCTGGAAACACCATATATTTT. This gives the protein CASSSGTTSLSGNTIYF. The chain is built from TRBV7-9 and TRBJ1-3, with D tentatively TRBD1 (6 bases). V was clipped by 4 bases and J by 0 bases, with 16 bases between them. From germline, CDR1 is SEHNR and CDR2 FQNEAQ (reference sequence). The length of the CDR3 is 17 residues.

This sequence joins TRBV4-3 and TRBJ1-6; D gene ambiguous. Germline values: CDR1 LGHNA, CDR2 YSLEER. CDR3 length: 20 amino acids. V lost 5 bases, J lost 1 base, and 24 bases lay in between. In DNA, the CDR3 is TGCGCCAGCAGCTTTGCGGAAAGGACGCGTGGAGGGTCCTATAATTCACCCCTCCACTTT. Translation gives CASSFAERTRGGSYNSPLHF.

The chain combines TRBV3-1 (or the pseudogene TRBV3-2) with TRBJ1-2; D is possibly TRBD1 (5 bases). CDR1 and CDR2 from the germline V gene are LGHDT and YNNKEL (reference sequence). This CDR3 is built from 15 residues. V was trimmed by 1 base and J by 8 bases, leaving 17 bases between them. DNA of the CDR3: TGTGCCAGCAGCCAAGTCTCTGGGACGTCGGGAGGCTACACCTTC. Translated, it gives CASSQVSGTSGGYTF.

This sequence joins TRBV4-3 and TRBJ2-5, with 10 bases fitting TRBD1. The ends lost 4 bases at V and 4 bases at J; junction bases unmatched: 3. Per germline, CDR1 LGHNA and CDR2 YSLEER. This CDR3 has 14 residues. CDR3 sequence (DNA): TGCGCCAGCAGCCGACAGGGGGCGGGAGAGACCCAGTACTTC. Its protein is CASSRQGAGETQYF.

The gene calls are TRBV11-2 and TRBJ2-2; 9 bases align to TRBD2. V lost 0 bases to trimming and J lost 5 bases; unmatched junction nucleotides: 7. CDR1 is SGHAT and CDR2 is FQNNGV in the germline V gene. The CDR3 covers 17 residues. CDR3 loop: CASSLDGAGGQTGELFF. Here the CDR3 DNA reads TGTGCCAGCAGCTTAGATGGAGCGGGAGGACAGACCGGGGAGCTGTTTTTT.